This T cell receptor beta chain was sequenced in a study of beta chain features in type 1 diabetes. Via the markers CD45RO/CCR7/CD25/CD127/CD95/CD27, stem cell-like memory, regulatory, central memory and naive CD4+ cells were sorted. The CDR3 runs 14 residues. V shed 4 bases and J 5 bases; nucleotides not matched to a gene: 7. Germline V lookup: CDR1 SGHRS, CDR2 YFSETQ. As for this clone: Its target is unknown.

General study findings and limits: Insertions at VDJ junctions were less frequent in type 1 diabetes patients. These patients also deleted more nucleotides at the same junctions.

The study reverse transcribed the entire isolated RNA, so it sequenced expressed TCRB transcripts. It was found that naive, central memory and regulatory T cell samples averaged about 3.4 million reads. This table comes from immunoSEQ multiplex PCR, and its TCRdb copy is limited to in-frame clones, with some not included. The repertoire has roughly 450,000 clones, approximately 15% of them found once; the top ten carry around 0.039%. Sequenced material: naive CD4+ T cells from blood. This chain links TRBV5-1 with TRBJ1-1; 8 positions agree with TRBD1. The sequence came from a man aged 30 to 45 in good health. Written as DNA, the CDR3 is TGCGCCAGCAGCGGAGAAACAGGGGGAACTGAAGCTTTCTTT. It codes for CASSGETGGTEAFF.